The next 26 T cell receptor beta chains were all read from a single sample in a study of human T cells and chemical hapten exposure (dated by TCRdb to about 2021). The sample's time point label is to be understood as: pre-sensitization, week 0. The treatment or condition label for this specimen denotes: therapeutic diphenylcyclopropenone sensitization with weekly scalp DPC. The protocol used for the library was RACE. Sequencing was performed on a NextSeq 500. TCRdb reprocessed the public reads (quality trimming at Q25 with fastp, clone calling with MiXCR) and kept in-frame beta chains. Duplicate CDR3 protein sequences are folded into a single record with the most common DNA and genes. The table for this sample lists 300,000 to 450,000 distinct CDR3 sequences; 5.1% of them were counted only once. The top ten clonotypes cover 2.5% to 3% of the sample. The specimen was whole blood, collected in connection with sensitization to the hapten diphenylcyclopropenone (DPC). All receptors come from a woman between 50 and 59 years old with alopecia areata. Some clones in this sample may be carry-over from other donors' samples.

The sample holds many counts of this clonotype. The chain carries TRBV7-3 and TRBJ1-1, with D possibly TRBD1 on 5 matching bases. V was cut by 3 bases and J by 4 bases, with 9 bases left in between. Germline lookup yields CDR1 SGHTA and CDR2 FQGTGA. The CDR3 sequence is 13 residues long. Here the CDR3 reads CASSFGGPTEAFF. CDR3 in DNA: TGTGCCAGCAGCTTTGGGGGTCCCACTGAAGCTTTCTTT.

This clonotype was seen repeatedly, ten times or more. The chain recombines TRBV21-1 with TRBJ1-1. TRBV21-1 is a recognized pseudogene. This CDR3 spans 14 amino acids. The CDR3 sequence: CASSPRRLNTEAFF. The CDR3 nucleotides are TGTGCCAGCAGCCCCAGGAGACTGAACACTGAAGCTTTCTTT.

This clonotype has a count of ten or more. The J gene is TRBJ1-1, the V gene TRBV2; a weak D match, TRBD1 (6 bases). V was shortened by 3 bases and J by 6 bases, with 11 bases between the two germline ends. The CDR3 spans 13 residues. The germline gives CDR1 SNHLY, CDR2 FYNNEI. The CDR3 region is CASSEDGGPEAFF. CDR3 coding DNA: TGTGCCAGCAGTGAGGATGGGGGCCCTGAAGCTTTCTTT.

This clonotype has at least ten counts. The chain employs TRBV18 and TRBJ1-1; no reliable D call. The CDR3 consists of 12 residues. Between the trimmed V and J ends, which lost 8 bases and 1 base, there was a span of 8 bases. The V gene's germline CDR1 is KGHSH and CDR2 LQKENI. CDR3 bases: TGTGCCAGCAGCCCCCCGAACACTGAAGCTTTCTTT. Its protein product is CASSPPNTEAFF.

As for this clonotype: This may stem from a read error, because a much larger clone lies one nucleotide away. V gene TRBV20-1 combines with J gene TRBJ2-3; D is unclear. The CDR3 totals 12 residues. CDR1 DFQATT and CDR2 SNEGSKA come from the germline V gene (reference sequence). The CDR3 region has the DNA TGCAGTGCCCAGAGATCCACAGATACGCGGTATTTT. Translating gives CSAQRSTDTRYF.

The table lists this clonotype with many counts. The rearrangement links TRBV3-1 to TRBJ2-1, with TRBD2 identical over 8 bases. The CDR3 totals 14 residues. The V gene end was trimmed by 3 bases and the J gene end by 7 bases; junction bases not matched to a gene: 5. Germline CDR1 LGHDT, CDR2 YNNKEL (reference sequence). CDR3 nucleotides: TGTGCCAGCAGCCAGGGCGGGAGGATGAATGAGCAGTTCTTC. Protein sequence: CASSQGGRMNEQFF.

There are many counts of this clonotype. V gene TRBV3-1 combines with J gene TRBJ1-5; 9 nucleotides align to TRBD1. This CDR3 region has 14 residues. Trimming cost V 4 bases and J 8 bases; bases outside gene matches: 6. The germline V gene encodes CDR1 LGHDT and CDR2 YNNKEL (reference sequence). DNA of the CDR3: TGTGCCAGCAGCCGCGGGACAGGGTTTGAGCCCCAGCATTTT. Its protein product is CASSRGTGFEPQHF.

In its sample, this clonotype was seen a few times. This chain uses TRBV12-3 or TRBV12-4 with TRBJ1-1, with TRBD1 identical over 7 bases. V lost 2 bases and J lost 0; bases outside the gene matches: 12. The CDR3 runs to 18 residues. CDR3 coding DNA: TGTGCCAGCAGTTTAAAGAAGGGGGCCTTGGGCCTGAACACTGAAGCTTTCTTT. Translating it yields CASSLKKGALGLNTEAFF.

The chain joins TRBV9 to TRBJ2-3; perhaps D is TRBD1 or TRBD2 (5 bases each). The CDR3 contains 15 residues. Germline CDR1 and CDR2: SGDLS and YYNGEE. V lost 8 bases and J lost 6, with 22 bases in between. CDR3 protein: CASDTGPSFTDTQYF. The CDR3 DNA sequence: TGTGCCAGTGACACGGGGCCTTCGTTTACCGATACGCAGTATTTT. The whole variable domain, filled in from reference TRBV9 and TRBJ2-3, reads DSGVTQTPKHLITATGQRVTLRCSPRSGDLSVYWYQQSLDQGLQFLIQYYNGEERAKGNILERFSAQQFPDLHSELNLSSLELGDSALYFCASDTGPSFTDTQYFGPGTRLTVL.

This clonotype was seen at least ten times. The V and J genes are TRBV5-1 and TRBJ2-7, with D hard to call. CDR1 is SGHRS, CDR2 YFSETQ, per germline. V gave up 2 bases and J gave up 7 bases, with 13 bases separating them. This CDR3 region has 13 residues. The CDR3 loop is CASSLSSEVEQYF. In DNA, the CDR3 is TGCGCCAGCAGCTTATCCTCCGAGGTGGAGCAGTACTTC.

This clonotype appeared many times. The gene calls are TRBV6-2 or TRBV6-3 and TRBJ2-7, with a weak D call TRBD1 (6 bases). The CDR3 consists of 13 residues. Germline V gene sequence: CDR1 MNHEY, CDR2 SVGEGT. Between the trimmed V and J ends, which lost 7 bases and 4 bases, there was a span of 14 bases. In DNA form, the CDR3 reads TGTGCCAGCAACCACTTCCAGGGGTACGAGCAGTACTTC. Amino acid sequence: CASNHFQGYEQYF.

The V gene is TRBV9, the J gene TRBJ1-2; tentatively, D is TRBD1 (6 bases). CDR1 is SGDLS, CDR2 YYNGEE, per germline. Trimming removed 1 base from V and 4 bases from J, with 14 bases in between. The CDR3 is 15 amino acids. The CDR3 here is CASSVPREGGYGYTF. CDR3 DNA: TGTGCCAGCAGCGTACCCCGCGAGGGGGGCTATGGCTACACCTTC.

The chain carries TRBV19 and TRBJ1-4; D gene uncertain. The CDR3 spans 15 residues. V lost 1 base to trimming and J lost 7 bases, with 13 bases between them. CDR1 and CDR2 from the germline V gene are LNHDA and SQIVND (reference sequence). Here the CDR3 DNA reads TGTGCCAGTAGTATAGGACCCTCGAGAGGTGAAAAACTGTTTTTT. This codes for CASSIGPSRGEKLFF. Combining the CDR3 with reference TRBV19 and TRBJ1-4 gives the whole variable domain DGGITQSPKYLFRKEGQNVTLSCEQNLNHDAMYWYRQDPGQGLRLIYYSQIVNDFQKGDIAEGYSVSREKKESFPLTVTSAQKNPTAFYLCASSIGPSRGEKLFFGSGTQLSVL.

The chain joins TRBV5-1 to TRBJ2-7, with 7 bases identical to TRBD2. CDR1 is SGHRS and CDR2 is YFSETQ in the germline V gene. The CDR3 consists of 16 residues. The ends lost 2 bases at V and 2 bases at J; junction bases unmatched: 10. CDR3 amino acids: CASSFTPSAGAYEQYF. The CDR3 DNA reads TGCGCCAGCAGCTTTACCCCTTCGGCGGGAGCCTACGAGCAGTACTTC.

This clonotype was seen ten or more times. The chain couples TRBV7-9 to TRBJ2-2; D is unclear. Germline loops: CDR1 SEHNR, CDR2 FQNEAQ (reference sequence). V was cut by 1 base and J by 1 base, with 10 bases left in between. CDR3 length: 16 amino acids. The CDR3 here is CASSLVGSVNTGELFF. As DNA, the CDR3 is TGTGCCAGCAGCTTAGTAGGTTCGGTGAACACCGGGGAGCTGTTTTTT. Filled out from reference TRBV7-9 and TRBJ2-2, the complete variable domain reads DTGVSQNPRHKITKRGQNVTFRCDPISEHNRLYWYRQTLGQGPEFLTYFQNEAQLEKSRLLSDRFSAERPKGSFSTLEIQRTEQGDSAMYLCASSLVGSVNTGELFFGEGSRLTVL.

Only a few counts were recorded for this clonotype. The chain uses TRBV20-1 and TRBJ2-4; a possible D gene is TRBD1 (6 bases). V dropped 4 bases and J dropped 0 bases, with 10 bases sitting between them. Germline CDR1 reads DFQATT; CDR2 reads SNEGSKA (reference sequence). This CDR3 has 14 residues. CDR3 in DNA: TGCAGTGCTACCCAGGGGCTAGCCAAAAACATTCAGTACTTC. Protein product: CSATQGLAKNIQYF.

This clonotype was detected many times. The genes are TRBV6-2 or TRBV6-3 and TRBJ2-3; possible D gene TRBD2, 5 bases. Trimming left V 3 bases short and J 3 bases short, with 22 bases between. This CDR3 has 18 amino acids. Germline lookup yields CDR1 MNHEY and CDR2 SVGEGT. CDR3 in amino acids: CASSYTLTGSERTDTQYF. CDR3 in DNA: TGTGCCAGCAGTTATACCCTTACGGGATCAGAAAGAACAGATACGCAGTATTTT.

This clonotype has ten or more counts. The V and J genes are TRBV20-1 and TRBJ1-5; a weak D match, TRBD1 (6 bases). Germline-derived CDR1 and CDR2 are DFQATT and SNEGSKA (reference sequence). The CDR3 runs to 14 residues. The V and J ends lost 6 bases and 0 bases respectively, with 12 bases between them. CDR3 in amino acids: CSAKGDYSNQPQHF. CDR3 DNA sequence: TGCAGTGCCAAGGGGGACTATAGCAATCAGCCCCAGCATTTT.

This clonotype was observed a few times. J is TRBJ1-3 and V is TRBV10-3; D is perhaps TRBD1 (5 bases). The CDR3 contains 14 residues. V was clipped by 2 bases and J by 2 bases, with 7 bases between them. CDR1 is ENHRY, CDR2 SYGVKD, per germline. The CDR3 here is CAISERGTGNTIYF. The CDR3 DNA follows: TGTGCCATCAGTGAGAGGGGTACTGGAAACACCATATATTTT.

The table lists this clonotype with many counts. The chain has TRBV29-1 and TRBJ2-1, with TRBD2 matching 8 bases. CDR3 length: 13 amino acids. Germline assignment: CDR1 SQVTM and CDR2 ANQGSEA. V dropped 4 bases and J dropped 7; count of bases not matched to a gene: 6. In DNA, the CDR3 is TGCAGCGTTGGAACTAGCGGAATGAATGAGCAGTTCTTC. Encoded protein: CSVGTSGMNEQFF.

This clonotype was detected ten times or more. V is TRBV20-1 and J is TRBJ1-5; D is undetermined. CDR3 length: 12 amino acids. Trimming removed 3 bases from V and 7 bases from J, with 10 bases in between. The V gene's germline CDR1 is DFQATT and CDR2 SNEGSKA (reference sequence). CDR3 sequence (DNA): TGCAGTGCTAGGAAGTTCATCCAGCCCCAGCATTTT. Its translation: CSARKFIQPQHF.

This chain links TRBV7-2 with TRBJ2-2, with D maybe TRBD1 (6 bases). Germline CDR1 is SGHTA and CDR2 is FQGNSA. V lost 0 bases, J lost 6 bases, and 14 bases lay in between. The CDR3 is 16 amino acids. CDR3 nucleotides: TGTGCCAGCAGCTTAGCAACAGGGTTTGGGTCCGGGGAGCTGTTTTTT. This gives the protein CASSLATGFGSGELFF.

The V and J genes are TRBV9 and TRBJ2-3; D gene uncertain. Trimming took 3 bases from V and 5 from J, leaving 7 bases between them. CDR1 SGDLS and CDR2 YYNGEE come from the germline V gene. CDR3 size: 12 residues. CDR3 amino acids: CASSEPRDTQYF. For the CDR3, the DNA is TGTGCCAGCAGCGAACCCCGAGATACGCAGTATTTT.

Note on this clonotype: This may come from a read error, since a much larger clone is one base off. This chain links TRBV4-2 with TRBJ2-2, with D unclear. From germline, CDR1 is LGHNA and CDR2 YNFKEQ. The CDR3 has 12 residues. The V gene lost 1 base and the J gene lost 10 bases, with 7 bases spanning the gap. DNA for the CDR3: TGTGCCAGCAGCCAAGGAGCTCAGGAGCTGTTTTTT. This encodes CASSQGAQELFF.

This clonotype was detected many times. The chain carries TRBV27 and TRBJ2-7; D possibly corresponds to TRBD2 (6 bases). Germline V gives CDR1 MNHEY, CDR2 SMNVEV (reference sequence). V shed 10 bases and J shed 4 bases, with 23 bases lying between them. CDR3 length equals 15 residues. The CDR3 bases are TGTGCCACTTCGTGGCGGGGAGGCCCATCGTACGAGCAGTACTTC. It codes for CATSWRGGPSYEQYF.

In this sample, this clonotype turned up many times. The V gene is TRBV27, the J gene TRBJ1-2; tentatively, D is TRBD1 (5 bases). The CDR3 covers 14 residues. Germline loops: CDR1 MNHEY, CDR2 SMNVEV (reference sequence). V was trimmed by 9 bases and J by 0 bases, leaving 14 bases between them. The CDR3 sequence is CASGRQLANYGYTF. Here the CDR3 DNA reads TGTGCCAGTGGTAGACAGTTAGCTAACTATGGCTACACCTTC.